This T cell receptor beta chain was observed in a study of vaccination and CD4 T cells after COVID-19. Across the whole study: Convalescent participants consisted of six males and four females, two being Hispanic. Samples after vaccination came a median roughly ten weeks past dose two, ranging 14 to 241.

The Oncomine TCR Beta short-read assay sequenced DNA from cultured CD4+ T cells. TCRdb passed the PCR reads through MiXCR, listing each CDR3 protein once. The profile shows about 15,000 distinct CDR3 sequences, around a third of them singletons. V was pared by 5 bases and J by 4 bases, with 6 bases between. Per germline, CDR1 MNHEY and CDR2 SVGEGT. The CDR3 is 12 amino acids. This clonotype was recorded only once. What it recognizes is unknown. Treatment of the sample: approximately 11-day PBMC culture with coronavirus spike peptide pools or control peptides (ViraFEST assay). Antigen-specific T cell expansion with peptide pools preceded TCR sequencing in the ViraFEST approach. Scientists separated out CD4+ T cells through negative selection following 10 days in culture.

The TCR originated in a human donor with COVID-19. Sequenced input: cultured CD4+ T cells from blood. The chain combines TRBV6-2 or TRBV6-3 with TRBJ1-5; no clear D gene. The CDR3 sequence is CASSNPNQPQHF. The CDR3 coding sequence is TGTGCCAGCAGTAATCCGAATCAGCCCCAGCATTTT.